A single sample gave rise to the 17 T cell receptor beta chains below, sequenced in a study of T cell responses to AZD1222 COVID-19 vaccine. Sequencing was performed with immunoSEQ multiplex PCR; in TCRdb, only in-frame clones are kept and a portion is missing. The sample lists approximately 110,000 clones; around nine tenths were seen once. This material consisted of peripheral blood, taken on day 0 of AZD1222 vaccination. Receptors originate from an adult in good health.

V is TRBV30 and J is TRBJ1-6, with TRBD1 identical over 8 bases. V was pared by 0 bases and J by 8 bases, with 3 bases of the junction left unmatched. The germline V gene encodes CDR1 GTSNPN and CDR2 SVGIG (reference sequence). There are 14 residues in the CDR3. CDR3 protein: CAWSVGQGYSPLHF. CDR3 DNA sequence: TGTGCCTGGAGTGTAGGACAGGGTTATTCACCCCTCCACTTT. Full variable domain (rest looked up from reference TRBV30 and TRBJ1-6): SQTIHQWPATLVQPVGSPLSLECTVEGTSNPNLYWYRQAAGRGLQLLFYSVGIGQISSEVPQNLSASRPQDRQFILSSKKLLLSDSGFYLCAWSVGQGYSPLHFGNGTRLTVT.

The chain combines TRBV27 with TRBJ1-1; TRBD1 might be the D (5 bases). V lost 5 bases and J 4 bases, leaving 17 bases between the germline ends. Germline V gene data show CDR1 as MNHEY and CDR2 as SMNVEV (reference sequence). This CDR3 spans 15 amino acids. In DNA form, the CDR3 reads TGTGCCAGCAGTCCAAGGTCCCTTAGGGGCACTGAAGCTTTCTTT. This codes for CASSPRSLRGTEAFF.

V gene TRBV30 combines with J gene TRBJ2-5, with D possibly being TRBD1 (5 bases). CDR1 is GTSNPN, CDR2 SVGIG, per germline (reference sequence). The CDR3 runs 11 residues. V was trimmed by 3 bases and J by 3 bases, leaving 5 bases between them. The CDR3 DNA is TGTGCCTGGAGAGGGGAAGAGACCCAGTACTTC. Its translation: CAWRGEETQYF.

This clone was seen just once. V usage is TRBV7-3 and J usage is TRBJ2-2, with 9 bases matching TRBD2. V lost 5 bases to trimming and J lost 1 base; unmatched junction nucleotides: 5. CDR3 size: 16 residues. Germline CDR1 is SGHTA and CDR2 is FQGTGA. The CDR3 loop is CASSPRAGGNTGELFF. CDR3 nucleotides: TGTGCCAGCAGCCCCCGAGCGGGAGGGAACACCGGGGAGCTGTTTTTT. Full variable domain (rest looked up from reference TRBV7-3 and TRBJ2-2): GAGVSQTPSNKVTEKGKYVELRCDPISGHTALYWYRQSLGQGPEFLIYFQGTGAADDSGLPNDRFFAVRPEGSVSTLKIQRTERGDSAVYLCASSPRAGGNTGELFFGEGSRLTVL.

The gene calls are TRBV11-1 and TRBJ2-7; unclear D gene. Germline-derived CDR1 and CDR2 are SGHAT and FQDESV (reference sequence). This CDR3 contains 15 residues. The V and J ends lost 5 bases and 0 bases respectively, with 14 bases between them. The CDR3 nucleotides read TGTGCCAGCAGCCCTGCCCCGCAGCCCTCCTACGAGCAGTACTTC. Protein sequence: CASSPAPQPSYEQYF.

The chain uses TRBV4-1 and TRBJ1-1; TRBD1 is a possible D gene (5 bases). Trimming took off 6 bases at V and 1 base at J, with 12 bases between the two ends. The CDR3 sequence is 14 residues long. Germline lookup yields CDR1 MGHRA and CDR2 YSYEKL. CDR3 loop: CASRGTLRNTEAFF. In DNA form, the CDR3 reads TGCGCCAGCAGAGGGACCCTGAGGAACACTGAAGCTTTCTTT.

The rearrangement uses TRBV5-6 and TRBJ1-5, with D maybe TRBD1 (6 bases). Germline V gene data show CDR1 as SGHDT and CDR2 as YYEEEE. V dropped 0 bases and J dropped 6 bases, with 13 bases sitting between them. The length of the CDR3 is 15 residues. This CDR3 is CASSLGGATGQPQHF. DNA for the CDR3: TGTGCCAGCAGCTTGGGGGGGGCGACGGGTCAGCCCCAGCATTTT.

This clone was counted a single time. The chain links TRBV6-5 to TRBJ2-1; 7 nucleotides align to TRBD2. The CDR3 sequence is 16 residues long. V dropped 1 base and J dropped 5; count of bases not matched to a gene: 8. CDR1 MNHEY and CDR2 SVGAGI come from the germline V gene. Here the CDR3 DNA reads TGTGCCAGCAGTTACTTTAGTGGGAGGGGCCACAATGAGCAGTTCTTC. It specifies CASSYFSGRGHNEQFF.

This rearrangement joins TRBV6-4 to TRBJ2-1, with TRBD2 matching 7 bases. The CDR3 loop spans 15 amino acids. CDR1 MRHNA and CDR2 SNTAGT come from the germline V gene. V dropped 7 bases and J dropped 6; count of bases not matched to a gene: 12. CDR3: CASTRTGGPGNEQFF. The CDR3 nucleotides are TGTGCCAGCACCAGAACGGGGGGTCCGGGCAATGAGCAGTTCTTC.

This chain joins TRBV6-6 and TRBJ1-2, with 8 nucleotides matching TRBD1. This CDR3 has 15 residues. The V segment lost 6 bases and the J segment 4 bases; nucleotides outside the gene matches: 10. Germline assignment: CDR1 MNHNY and CDR2 SVGAGI (reference sequence). The DNA for the CDR3 is TGTGCCAGCAGAGACCAGGACAGGGTACGCTATGGCTACACCTTC. It is translated as CASRDQDRVRYGYTF.

A single count supports this clone. The genes are TRBV19 and TRBJ1-2; 10 bases are a match to TRBD1. Germline loops: CDR1 LNHDA, CDR2 SQIVND (reference sequence). Trimming removed 8 bases from V and 4 bases from J; junction bases left unmatched: 7. This CDR3 comprises 14 residues. CDR3 residues: CASGDRGRTYGYTF. The CDR3 nucleotides read TGTGCCAGTGGGGACAGGGGACGGACCTATGGCTACACCTTC.

This clone is a singleton in its sample. DNA for the CDR3: TGTGCCTGGAGTCGTTCAGGGAAGGCTAATGAAAAACTGTTTTTT. This encodes CAWSRSGKANEKLFF. The chain couples TRBV30 to TRBJ1-4, with a tentative D call TRBD1 (5 bases). The germline V gene encodes CDR1 GTSNPN and CDR2 SVGIG (reference sequence). This CDR3 region has 15 residues. Trimming pared 2 bases from V and 3 bases from J, leaving 13 bases between.

V and J are TRBV18 and TRBJ1-1; the match to TRBD1 covers 8 bases. Trimming removed 3 bases from V and 5 bases from J; junction bases left unmatched: 5. Germline CDR1 reads KGHSH; CDR2 reads LQKENI. The CDR3 contains 14 residues. The CDR3 protein is CASSPTGAGTEAFF. The CDR3 region has the DNA TGTGCCAGCTCACCGACAGGGGCTGGTACTGAAGCTTTCTTT.

The chain recombines TRBV27 with TRBJ1-3; TRBD1 matches at 8 bases. The CDR3 has 17 residues. J lost 3 bases, V lost 0 bases, and 7 bases had no gene match. Germline V lookup: CDR1 MNHEY, CDR2 SMNVEV (reference sequence). The CDR3, as DNA: TGTGCCAGCAGTTTATCGCCGCGGACAGGGCGTGGAAACACCATATATTTT. Its protein product is CASSLSPRTGRGNTIYF.

The rearrangement joins TRBV7-6 to TRBJ2-2; the D gene is possibly TRBD2 (6 bases). V shed 1 base and J shed 0 bases, with 12 bases lying between them. The CDR3 has 17 amino acids. CDR1 SGHVS and CDR2 FNYEAQ come from the germline V gene. The CDR3 reads CASSLVFGTANTGELFF. In DNA form, the CDR3 reads TGTGCCAGCAGCTTAGTGTTTGGGACTGCGAACACCGGGGAGCTGTTTTTT.

V gene TRBV7-2 combines with J gene TRBJ2-7; D gene uncertain. The CDR3 is 11 residues long. V was cut by 3 bases and J by 0 bases, with 0 bases left in between. Germline values: CDR1 SGHTA, CDR2 FQGNSA. The CDR3: CASSFSYEQYF. The CDR3 DNA sequence: TGTGCCAGCAGCTTCTCCTACGAGCAGTACTTC.

CDR3 residues: CASSLSGSPPGKLFF. In DNA form, the CDR3 reads TGTGCCAGCAGCTTATCTGGGTCACCTCCGGGAAAACTGTTTTTT. V is TRBV7-3 and J is TRBJ1-4; D is unresolved. Germline V CDR1 and CDR2: SGHTA, FQGTGA. V shed 2 bases and J shed 10 bases, with 17 bases lying between them. This CDR3 is built from 15 residues.